The 12 T cell receptor beta chains below were found in one sample sequenced in a study of T cells expressing NK-cell markers. TCRdb re-called the 5' RACE reads, yielding one record per CDR3 amino acid sequence without DNA. Here the sample table reports about 160,000 distinct CDR3 sequences. The specimen sequenced was blood T cells: a sorted CD56 or NKG2C T cell subset, CD4+ or CD8+ T cells, or bulk PBMC T cells (not recorded which). The receptors come from a woman aged 18 to 69 in good health.

This chain joins TRBV6-4 and TRBJ1-2; checking the TCRdb D call of TRBD1 is not possible without DNA. CDR3 length equals 17 residues. Germline lookup yields CDR1 MRHNA and CDR2 SNTAGT. The CDR3 region is CASSGDRGVKDFYGYTF.

The chain uses TRBV12-3 or TRBV12-4 and TRBJ2-3. This CDR3 contains 11 residues. The CDR3 reads CASSLQDTQYF.

The V and J genes are TRBV28 and TRBJ2-1; TCRdb's D gene call, TRBD2, goes unchecked for lack of DNA. There are 17 residues in the CDR3. The germline V gene encodes CDR1 MDHEN and CDR2 SYDVKM. The CDR3 region is CASSLRVDSGFSNEQFF.

The chain employs TRBV7-2 and TRBJ2-7. Germline CDR1 SGHTA, CDR2 FQGNSA. The CDR3 loop spans 14 amino acids. The CDR3 protein is CASSLYVGFYEQYF.

The chain recombines TRBV6-1 with TRBJ2-1; TCRdb's D call of TRBD2 is untestable without DNA. CDR3 length: 16 amino acids. Germline CDR1 reads MNHNS; CDR2 reads SASEGT. CDR3 protein: CASSEEGRFSYNEQFF.

The chain carries TRBV5-1 and TRBJ1-3; TCRdb calls TRBD1, which cannot be checked without DNA. CDR3 length: 15 residues. The germline V gene encodes CDR1 SGHRS and CDR2 YFSETQ. CDR3 loop: CASSLGRTGRNTIYF.

V is TRBV5-1 and J is TRBJ2-7; TCRdb designates TRBD2, a call that cannot be tested without DNA. Per germline, CDR1 SGHRS and CDR2 YFSETQ. This CDR3 region has 15 residues. The CDR3 sequence: CASSLHSSGGYEQYF. Supplemented by reference TRBV5-1 and TRBJ2-7, the full variable domain reads KAGVTQTPRYLIKTRGQQVTLSCSPISGHRSVSWYQQTPGQGLQFLFEYFSETQRNKGNFPGRFSGRQFSNSRSEMNVSTLELGDSALYLCASSLHSSGGYEQYFGPGTRLTVT.

The chain has TRBV6-2 or TRBV6-3 and TRBJ1-1; TCRdb's D call of TRBD1 is untestable without DNA. CDR1 is MNHEY and CDR2 is SVGEGT in the germline V gene. The CDR3 runs 16 residues. Here the CDR3 reads CASSPGTAFMNTEAFF.

The V gene is TRBV28, the J gene TRBJ1-5. The CDR3 length is 15 residues. CDR1 and CDR2 from the germline V gene are MDHEN and SYDVKM. The CDR3 sequence is CASSTGARGGRPQHF.

The rearrangement links TRBV7-2 to TRBJ2-1. The CDR3 covers 15 residues. Germline CDR1 is SGHTA and CDR2 is FQGNSA. The CDR3 is CASSYAGSSYNEQFF.

The gene calls are TRBV11-2 and TRBJ2-3; absent DNA, TCRdb's TRBD2 call cannot be checked. CDR3 length: 16 residues. Looked up from germline, CDR1 is SGHAT and CDR2 is FQNNGV. This chain's CDR3 is CASSPTSGSGTDTQYF.

The rearrangement joins TRBV5-1 to TRBJ2-5; the TCRdb D gene call, TRBD2, has no DNA to confirm it. Germline values: CDR1 SGHRS, CDR2 YFSETQ. The CDR3 loop spans 15 amino acids. CDR3 amino acids: CATGTSGSSLETQYF.